These T cell receptor beta chains were read from a single sample in a study of blood T cell repertoires in COVID-19. Data came from immunoSEQ multiplex PCR; TCRdb stores just in-frame clones and leaves some out. The sample holds 100,000 or so clones, around 90% seen once. The sequenced sample consisted of peripheral blood. These receptors were taken from a woman between 45 and 60 years old with COVID-19, enrolled during active disease. The CDR3 runs from the conserved cysteine through the conserved F or W. D genes are given only for firm matches. Not every row has a clone size; where given, it reads once, few, many or a size class.

clone size	V gene	D gene	J gene	CDR3 DNA	CDR3 protein
.	TRBV7-9	TRBD1	TRBJ2-7	TGTGCCAGCAGCTTAGCCCGGGACAGCTTCTACGAGCAGTACTTC	CASSLARDSFYEQYF
.	TRBV30	.	TRBJ1-5	TGTGCCTGGAGTCCAGTGCACCCCAATCAGCCCCAGCATTTT	CAWSPVHPNQPQHF
.	TRBV4-3	.	TRBJ1-4	TGCGCCAGCAGCCAAGAAGGCGGCAGGGGTCGCGAAAAACTGTTTTTT	CASSQEGGRGREKLFF
.	TRBV7-2	.	TRBJ1-3	TGTGCCAGCAGCTTAGGAGGACTTTCAAGCTCTGGAAACACCATATATTTT	CASSLGGLSSSGNTIYF
.	TRBV11-3	TRBD2	TRBJ2-3	TGTGCCAGCATCCGACTAGCGGGTCGGGCAGATACGCAGTATTTT	CASIRLAGRADTQYF
.	TRBV5-6	TRBD1	TRBJ1-1	TGTGCCAGCAGCGCACGGACAGGGGGCGACACTGAAGCTTTCTTT	CASSARTGGDTEAFF
few	TRBV4-2	TRBD1	TRBJ2-5	TGTGCCAGCAGCCAGGCCGAACAGGGGGAGGAGACCCAGTACTTC	CASSQAEQGEETQYF
.	TRBV10-2	TRBD2	TRBJ2-2	TGCGCCAGCAGTTTGGGTAGCGGGGGGGCCTCGGGCGGGGAGCTGTTTTTT	CASSLGSGGASGGELFF
.	TRBV30	.	TRBJ1-2	TGTGCCTGGATTTCCGGCAGGGGCTATGGCTACACCTTC	CAWISGRGYGYTF
.	TRBV3-1/TRBV3-2	.	TRBJ2-7	TGTGCCAGCAGCCAAGTTCAGGTCCCCTCCTACGAGCAGTACTTC	CASSQVQVPSYEQYF
.	TRBV9	TRBD2	TRBJ2-7	TGTGCCAGCAGCGTACCGGTCCAGCGGGGGGGCGAGCAGTACTTC	CASSVPVQRGGEQYF
.	TRBV9	TRBD2	TRBJ2-7	TGTGCCAGCAGCGCCACCCTAGCGGGCTCCGAGGAGCAGTACTTC	CASSATLAGSEEQYF
few	TRBV19	TRBD2	TRBJ2-3	TGTGCCAGTAGTCCGCTAGCGGGGGGAGGGGATACGCAGTATTTT	CASSPLAGGGDTQYF
.	TRBV7-3	TRBD2	TRBJ2-5	TGTGCCAGCAGCTTTGGACTAGCGGGGGAGACCCAGTACTTC	CASSFGLAGETQYF
.	TRBV7-9	.	TRBJ2-2	TGTGCCAGCTCTATCATCGGGGACACCGGGGAGCTGTTTTTT	CASSIIGDTGELFF
.	TRBV9	.	TRBJ2-6	TGTGCCAGCAGCGGACTAGTGGCTGGGGCCAACGTCCTGACTTTC	CASSGLVAGANVLTF
.	TRBV10-3	.	TRBJ2-5	TGTGCCATCAGTGACTATGCCGGGACTCCTTTCGGTGAGACCCAGTACTTC	CAISDYAGTPFGETQYF
once	TRBV5-1	TRBD2	TRBJ2-5	TGCGCCAGCAGCCTGACTAGCGGGGAGCTAGAGACCCAGTACTTC	CASSLTSGELETQYF
.	TRBV18	.	TRBJ1-1	TGTGCCAGCTCACCACCGTCTGAGTACACTGAAGCTTTCTTT	CASSPPSEYTEAFF
.	TRBV7-9	.	TRBJ2-1	TGTGCCAGCAGCGAGGACTACCGAGAGCAGTTCTTC	CASSEDYREQFF
.	TRBV5-1	TRBD1	TRBJ2-5	TGCGCCAGCAGGCTACAGGGGGCGGTTTGGGAGACCCAGTACTTC	CASRLQGAVWETQYF
few	TRBV18	.	TRBJ1-5	TGTGCCAGCTCACAGGACTATAGCAATCAGCCCCAGCATTTT	CASSQDYSNQPQHF
.	TRBV7-2	.	TRBJ1-5	TGTGCCAGCAGCCAAAACCAGGGAGGAGGTCAGCCCCAGCATTTT	CASSQNQGGGQPQHF
.	TRBV7-2	TRBD1	TRBJ2-3	TGTGCCAGCAGCTCCCCGCCGGGACAGGGAAGTAGAAATACGCAGTATTTT	CASSSPPGQGSRNTQYF
.	TRBV18	.	TRBJ2-3	TGTGCCAGCTCACCTCAGACGGGGGGCACAGATACGCAGTATTTT	CASSPQTGGTDTQYF
.	TRBV19	.	TRBJ1-2	TGTGCCAGTAGTACCTCCTTGGACATTAGTGGCTACACCTTC	CASSTSLDISGYTF
.	TRBV19	TRBD1	TRBJ1-3	TGTGCCACTACCGGGACAGGGGGCGATCGGAACACCATATATTTT	CATTGTGGDRNTIYF
.	TRBV3-1/TRBV3-2	.	TRBJ2-3	TGTGCCAGCAGCTCGCGGACTAACACAGATACGCAGTATTTT	CASSSRTNTDTQYF
few	TRBV7-9	TRBD1	TRBJ1-2	TGTGCCAGCAGCTCCGACGGACAGGGCTTTGGCTACACCTTC	CASSSDGQGFGYTF
.	TRBV27	TRBD2	TRBJ2-3	TGCGCCAGCAGCGGGGGGTTACAGGGGGCCCGACTAGCGGGGGATACGCAGTATTTT	CASSGGLQGARLAGDTQYF
.	TRBV6-2/TRBV6-3	.	TRBJ2-2	TGTGCCAGCAGTCATCACACAACCGGGGAGCTGTTTTTT	CASSHHTTGELFF
.	TRBV6-4	.	TRBJ1-2	TGTGCCAGCAGTGACTCAGGGAGCTATGGCTACACCTTC	CASSDSGSYGYTF
.	TRBV30	.	TRBJ2-3	TGTGCCTGGAGTGTACTCCGTGCCACAGATACGCAGTATTTT	CAWSVLRATDTQYF
once	TRBV9	.	TRBJ2-7	TGTGCCAGCAGCGTGGGGCCGAGCTCCTACGAGCAGTACTTC	CASSVGPSSYEQYF
.	TRBV30	.	TRBJ2-1	TGTGCCTGGAGTTTGCTGGGAGAGGCGAACAATGAGCAGTTCTTC	CAWSLLGEANNEQFF
.	TRBV12-5	.	TRBJ2-5	TGTGCTAGTGGTCCTCAGGGAGGAGAGACCCAGTACTTC	CASGPQGGETQYF
.	TRBV5-1	TRBD1	TRBJ1-4	TGCGCCAGCAGCCGGGACAGGAATAATGAAAAACTGTTTTTT	CASSRDRNNEKLFF
.	TRBV7-9	TRBD2	TRBJ2-7	TGTGCCAGCAGCGGCCCAAATGAGGTAGCGGGGAATATCGTTTACGAGCAGTACTTC	CASSGPNEVAGNIVYEQYF
.	TRBV6-6	.	TRBJ1-1	TGTGCCAGCAAGGGGCCTGGCATGAACACTGAAGCTTTCTTT	CASKGPGMNTEAFF
.	TRBV7-2	.	TRBJ2-1	TGTGCCAGCAGCCCAAGGCACGGGGGCTACAATGAGCAGTTCTTC	CASSPRHGGYNEQFF
.	TRBV5-1	TRBD1	TRBJ2-7	TGCGCCAGCAGCTGGACGGACAGGGCAGGGGAGCAGTACTTC	CASSWTDRAGEQYF
.	TRBV30	TRBD1	TRBJ1-3	TGTGCCTGCGCAGGGACAGGGAACGGAAACACCATATATTTT	CACAGTGNGNTIYF
.	TRBV4-1	.	TRBJ1-5	TGCGCCAGCAGCCAAGATCAGGGGAATCAGCCCCAGCATTTT	CASSQDQGNQPQHF
.	TRBV5-1	.	TRBJ2-1	TGCGCCAGCAGCTTCCAGGGGGGTTACAATGAGCAGTTCTTC	CASSFQGGYNEQFF
.	TRBV11-2	.	TRBJ1-3	TGTGCCAGCGCCCCCCGACCGGGGGCTGGAAACACCATATATTTT	CASAPRPGAGNTIYF
.	TRBV11-2	TRBD1	TRBJ1-2	TGTGCCAGCAGCAGTGACAGGGGGAGTCAGGACGGCTACACCTTC	CASSSDRGSQDGYTF
.	TRBV6-5	.	TRBJ1-5	TGTGCCAGCAGTTACAAGGGGGATCAGCCCCAGCATTTT	CASSYKGDQPQHF
.	TRBV7-2	.	TRBJ2-5	TGTGCCAGCAGCGGTCGGACTTCCCTCGAGACCCAGTACTTC	CASSGRTSLETQYF
.	TRBV5-4	.	TRBJ2-7	TGTGCCAGCAGCTCTTCCTCCCCCTACGAGCAGTACTTC	CASSSSSPYEQYF
.	TRBV4-2	.	TRBJ2-3	TGTGCCAGCAGCCAAGTGCTAGCAAGCACAGATACGCAGTATTTT	CASSQVLASTDTQYF
.	TRBV15	.	TRBJ1-6	TGTGCCACCAGCACTCTAGACAGGCCTAATTCACCCCTCCACTTT	CATSTLDRPNSPLHF
.	TRBV7-2	TRBD2	TRBJ2-5	TGTGCCAGCAGCAGGCGAGCGGGGGGAGAGACCCAGTACTTC	CASSRRAGGETQYF